These 5 T cell receptor beta chains were all obtained from the same sample, sequenced in a study of shared clonotypes between healthy human individuals. TCRdb keeps only in-frame clones here, not all; method: immunoSEQ multiplex PCR. The data hold 1,500,000 or so clones, with 97% to 99% observed a single time. What was sequenced was naive CD4+ T cells sorted from blood. As for subset: CD45RA+ positively selected. The receptors stem from a man aged 25 to 45 in good health.

The chain couples TRBV5-1 to TRBJ2-5; the match to TRBD1 covers 8 bases. Germline values: CDR1 SGHRS, CDR2 YFSETQ. J was trimmed by 1 base and V by 2 bases; bases with no gene match: 4. There are 15 residues in the CDR3. This CDR3 reads CASSFRDRTQETQYF. CDR3 nucleotide sequence: TGCGCCAGCAGCTTCCGGGACAGGACCCAAGAGACCCAGTACTTC.

The chain uses TRBV11-2 and TRBJ2-5; D may match TRBD1 or TRBD2 (5 bases each). The germline gives CDR1 SGHAT, CDR2 FQNNGV. The CDR3 has 16 residues. V was pared by 6 bases and J by 1 base, with 18 bases between. The CDR3 nucleotides read TGTGCCAGCAGACCCACCGGGACGGCCCTCCAAGAGACCCAGTACTTC. It yields the protein CASRPTGTALQETQYF.

J is TRBJ2-1 and V is TRBV28; no definite D call. V was pared by 3 bases and J by 2 bases, with 8 bases between. In germline, CDR1 is MDHEN, CDR2 SYDVKM. The CDR3 loop spans 14 amino acids. CDR3 sequence: CASSFRVTYNEQFF. CDR3 coding DNA: TGTGCCAGCAGTTTCCGGGTCACCTACAATGAGCAGTTCTTC.

The V call is TRBV28, the J call TRBJ2-7, with D perhaps given as TRBD1 or TRBD2 (5 bases each). This CDR3 is built from 18 residues. Germline V lookup: CDR1 MDHEN, CDR2 SYDVKM. The V and J ends lost 1 base and 1 base respectively, with 20 bases between them. CDR3 coding DNA: TGTGCCAGCAGTTTATCCCTTAGCTCGTGGGACCGATCCTACGAGCAGTACTTC. Translation gives CASSLSLSSWDRSYEQYF.

In nucleotides, the CDR3 is TGCGCCAGCAGGGCCGGGACCCTACCAAGGTTAGTCTACAATGAGCAGTTCTTC. Translating it yields CASRAGTLPRLVYNEQFF. V usage is TRBV5-1 and J usage is TRBJ2-1; D tentatively reads TRBD1 or TRBD2 (5 bases each). The CDR3 is made up of 18 amino acids. The germline gives CDR1 SGHRS, CDR2 YFSETQ. V was clipped by 5 bases and J by 3 bases, with 24 bases between them.